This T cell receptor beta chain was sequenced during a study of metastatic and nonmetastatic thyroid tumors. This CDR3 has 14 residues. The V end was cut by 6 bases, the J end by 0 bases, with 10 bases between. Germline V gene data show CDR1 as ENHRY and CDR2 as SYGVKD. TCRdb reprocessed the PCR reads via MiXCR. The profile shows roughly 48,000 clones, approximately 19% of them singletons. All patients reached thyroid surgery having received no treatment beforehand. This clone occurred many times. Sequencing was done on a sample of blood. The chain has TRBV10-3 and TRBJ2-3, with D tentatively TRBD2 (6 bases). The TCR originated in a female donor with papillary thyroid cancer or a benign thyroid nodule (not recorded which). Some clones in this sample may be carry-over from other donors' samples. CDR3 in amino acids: CAIRAGTSTDTQYF. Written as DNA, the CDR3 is TGTGCCATCAGGGCGGGAACTAGCACAGATACGCAGTATTTT.